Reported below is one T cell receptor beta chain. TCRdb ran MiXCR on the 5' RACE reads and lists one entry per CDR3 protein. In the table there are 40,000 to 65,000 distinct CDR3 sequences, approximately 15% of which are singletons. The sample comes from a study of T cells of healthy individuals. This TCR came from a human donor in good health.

DNA of the CDR3: TGTGCCAGCAGCCCACCGGGACTAGCGGGAGGGGGGGAGCAGTACTTC. Amino acid sequence: CASSPPGLAGGGEQYF. The chain recombines TRBV5-4 with TRBJ2-7; 16 nucleotides line up with TRBD2. With V trimmed by 4 bases and J by 7 bases, 8 bases remained unmatched. CDR1 SGHNT and CDR2 YYREEE come from the germline V gene (reference sequence). The CDR3 length is 16 residues. Together with reference TRBV5-4 and TRBJ2-7, the CDR3 gives the full variable domain: ETGVTQSPTHLIKTRGQQVTLRCSSQSGHNTVSWYQQALGQGPQFIFQYYREEENGRGNFPPRFSGLQFPNYSSELNVNALELDDSALYLCASSPPGLAGGGEQYFGPGTRLTVT.